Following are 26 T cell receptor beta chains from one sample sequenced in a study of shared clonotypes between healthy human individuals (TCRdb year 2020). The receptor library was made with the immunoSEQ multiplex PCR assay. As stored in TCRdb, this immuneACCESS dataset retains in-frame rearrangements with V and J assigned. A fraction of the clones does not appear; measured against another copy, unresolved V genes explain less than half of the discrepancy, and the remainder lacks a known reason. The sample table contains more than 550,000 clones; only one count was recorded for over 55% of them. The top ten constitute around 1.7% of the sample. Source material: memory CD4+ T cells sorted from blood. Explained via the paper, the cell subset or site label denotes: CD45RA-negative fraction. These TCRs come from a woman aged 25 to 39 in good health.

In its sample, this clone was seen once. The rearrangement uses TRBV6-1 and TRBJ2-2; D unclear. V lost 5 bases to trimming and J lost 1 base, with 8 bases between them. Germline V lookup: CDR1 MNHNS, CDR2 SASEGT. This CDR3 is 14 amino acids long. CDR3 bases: TGTGCCAGCAGTTCCTCAGGGAACACCGGGGAGCTGTTTTTT. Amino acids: CASSSSGNTGELFF.

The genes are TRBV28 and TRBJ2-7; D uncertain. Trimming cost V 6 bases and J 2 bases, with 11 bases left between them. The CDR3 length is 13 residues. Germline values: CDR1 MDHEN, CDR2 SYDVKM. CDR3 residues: CASSGPVTYEQYF. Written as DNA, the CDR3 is TGTGCCAGCAGCGGGCCCGTAACCTACGAGCAGTACTTC.

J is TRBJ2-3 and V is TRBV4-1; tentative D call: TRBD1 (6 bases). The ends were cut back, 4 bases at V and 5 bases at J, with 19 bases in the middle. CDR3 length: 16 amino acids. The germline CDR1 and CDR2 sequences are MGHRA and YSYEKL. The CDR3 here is CASSLLLGGAVDTQYF. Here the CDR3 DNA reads TGCGCCAGCAGCCTTCTGTTAGGGGGAGCGGTAGATACGCAGTATTTT.

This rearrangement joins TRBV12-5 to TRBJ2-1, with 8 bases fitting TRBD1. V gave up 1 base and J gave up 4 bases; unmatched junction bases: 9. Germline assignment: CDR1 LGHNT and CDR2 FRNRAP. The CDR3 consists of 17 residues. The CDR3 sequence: CASGLAPGQVIYNEQFF. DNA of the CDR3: TGTGCTAGTGGTTTGGCTCCGGGACAGGTGATATACAATGAGCAGTTCTTC.

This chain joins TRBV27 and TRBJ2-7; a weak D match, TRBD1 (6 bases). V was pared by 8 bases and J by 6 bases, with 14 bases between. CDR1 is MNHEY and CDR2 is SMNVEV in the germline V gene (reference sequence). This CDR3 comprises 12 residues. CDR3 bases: TGTGCCAGCGGACGCAGGGGTGGCGAGCAGTACTTC. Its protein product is CASGRRGGEQYF.

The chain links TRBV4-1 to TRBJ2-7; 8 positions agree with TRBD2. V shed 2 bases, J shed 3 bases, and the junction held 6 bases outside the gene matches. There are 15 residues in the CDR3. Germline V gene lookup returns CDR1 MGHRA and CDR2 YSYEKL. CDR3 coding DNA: TGCGCCAGCAGCCAAATTAGCGGGAATCTCTACGAGCAGTACTTC. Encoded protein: CASSQISGNLYEQYF.

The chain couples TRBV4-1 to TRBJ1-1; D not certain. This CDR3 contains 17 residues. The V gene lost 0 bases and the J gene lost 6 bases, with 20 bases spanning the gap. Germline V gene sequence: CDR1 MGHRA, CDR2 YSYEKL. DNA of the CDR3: TGCGCCAGCAGCCAAGAGGTGAACGGACTGCGGGTCCCTGAAGCTTTCTTT. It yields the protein CASSQEVNGLRVPEAFF.

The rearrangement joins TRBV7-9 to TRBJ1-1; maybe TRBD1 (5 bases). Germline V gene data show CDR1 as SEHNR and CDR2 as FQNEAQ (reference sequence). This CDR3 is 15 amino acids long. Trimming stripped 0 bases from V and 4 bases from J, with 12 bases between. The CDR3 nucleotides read TGTGCCAGCAGCTTAGCTGGGGCCCCTCGCACTGAAGCTTTCTTT. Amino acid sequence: CASSLAGAPRTEAFF.

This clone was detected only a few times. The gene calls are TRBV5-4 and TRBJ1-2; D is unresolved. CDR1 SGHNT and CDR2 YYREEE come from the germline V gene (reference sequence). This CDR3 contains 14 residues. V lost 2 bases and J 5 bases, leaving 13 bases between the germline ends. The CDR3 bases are TGTGCCAGCAGCTTCGGGCAGGACTTTTATGGCTACACCTTC. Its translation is CASSFGQDFYGYTF.

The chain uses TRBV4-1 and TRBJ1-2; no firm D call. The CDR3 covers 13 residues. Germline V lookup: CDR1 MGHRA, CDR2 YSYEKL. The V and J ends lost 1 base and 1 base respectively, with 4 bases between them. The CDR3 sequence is CASSQGVNYGYTF. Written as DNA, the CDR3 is TGCGCCAGCAGCCAAGGGGTTAACTATGGCTACACCTTC.

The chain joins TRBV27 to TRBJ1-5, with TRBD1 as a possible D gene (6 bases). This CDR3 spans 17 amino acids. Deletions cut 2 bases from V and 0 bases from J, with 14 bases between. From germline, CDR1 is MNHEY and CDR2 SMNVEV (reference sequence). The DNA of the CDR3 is TGTGCCAGCAGTTTAACGGGGGGCAGGGCTAGCAATCAGCCCCAGCATTTT. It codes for CASSLTGGRASNQPQHF.

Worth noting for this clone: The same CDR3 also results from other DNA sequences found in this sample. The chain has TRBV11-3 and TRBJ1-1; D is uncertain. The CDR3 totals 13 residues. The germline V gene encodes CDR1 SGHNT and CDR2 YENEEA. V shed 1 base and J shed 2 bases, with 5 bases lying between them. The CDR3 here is CASSLGRNTEAFF. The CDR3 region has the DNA TGTGCCAGCAGCTTAGGACGAAACACTGAAGCTTTCTTT.

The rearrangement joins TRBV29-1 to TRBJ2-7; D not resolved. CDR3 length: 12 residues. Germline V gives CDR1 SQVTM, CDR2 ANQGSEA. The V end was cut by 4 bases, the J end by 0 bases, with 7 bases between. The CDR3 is CSVVKSSYEQYF. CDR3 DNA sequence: TGCAGCGTTGTGAAAAGCTCCTACGAGCAGTACTTC.

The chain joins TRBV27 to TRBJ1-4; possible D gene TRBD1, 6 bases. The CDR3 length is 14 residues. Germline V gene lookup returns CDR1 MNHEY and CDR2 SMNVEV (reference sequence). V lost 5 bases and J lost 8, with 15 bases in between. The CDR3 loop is CASSRGQPGEKLFF. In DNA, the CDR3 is TGTGCCAGCAGTCGCGGACAGCCTGGGGAAAAACTGTTTTTT.

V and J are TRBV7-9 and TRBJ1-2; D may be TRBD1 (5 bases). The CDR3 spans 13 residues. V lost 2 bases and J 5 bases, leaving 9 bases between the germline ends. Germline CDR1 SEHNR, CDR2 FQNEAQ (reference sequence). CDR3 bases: TGTGCCAGCAGCTTATCGGGGGGGTATGGCTACACCTTC. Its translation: CASSLSGGYGYTF.

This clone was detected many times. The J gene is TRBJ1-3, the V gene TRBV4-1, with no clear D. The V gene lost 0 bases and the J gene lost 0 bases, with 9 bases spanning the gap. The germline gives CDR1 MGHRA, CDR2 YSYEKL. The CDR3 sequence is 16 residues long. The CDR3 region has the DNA TGCGCCAGCAGCCAAGAAAGGGCATACTCTGGAAACACCATATATTTT. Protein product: CASSQERAYSGNTIYF.

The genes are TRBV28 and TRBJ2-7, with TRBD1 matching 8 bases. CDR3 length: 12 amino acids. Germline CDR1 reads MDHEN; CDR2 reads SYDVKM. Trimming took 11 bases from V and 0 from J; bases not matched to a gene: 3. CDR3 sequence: CAGQGPSYEQYF. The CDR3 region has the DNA TGTGCCGGACAGGGACCCTCCTACGAGCAGTACTTC.

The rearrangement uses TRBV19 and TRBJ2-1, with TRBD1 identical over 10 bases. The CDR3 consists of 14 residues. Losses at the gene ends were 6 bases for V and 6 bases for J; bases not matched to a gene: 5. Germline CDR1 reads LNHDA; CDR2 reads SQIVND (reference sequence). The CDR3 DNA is TGTGCCAGTAGGGACAGGGGGGCGATCAATGAGCAGTTCTTC. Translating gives CASRDRGAINEQFF. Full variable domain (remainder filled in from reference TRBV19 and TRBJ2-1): DGGITQSPKYLFRKEGQNVTLSCEQNLNHDAMYWYRQDPGQGLRLIYYSQIVNDFQKGDIAEGYSVSREKKESFPLTVTSAQKNPTAFYLCASRDRGAINEQFFGPGTRLTVL.

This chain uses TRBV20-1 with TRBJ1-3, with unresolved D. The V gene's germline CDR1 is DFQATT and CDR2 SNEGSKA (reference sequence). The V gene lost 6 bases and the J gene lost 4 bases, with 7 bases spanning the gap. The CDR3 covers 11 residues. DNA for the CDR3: TGCAGTGCCACCCAGGGAAACACCATATATTTT. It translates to CSATQGNTIYF.

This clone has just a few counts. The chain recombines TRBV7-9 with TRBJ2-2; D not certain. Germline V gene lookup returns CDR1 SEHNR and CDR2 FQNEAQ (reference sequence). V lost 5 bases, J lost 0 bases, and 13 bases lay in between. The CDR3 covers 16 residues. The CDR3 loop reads CASSRILPSNTGELFF. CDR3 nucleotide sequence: TGTGCCAGCAGCCGAATACTACCGTCGAACACCGGGGAGCTGTTTTTT.

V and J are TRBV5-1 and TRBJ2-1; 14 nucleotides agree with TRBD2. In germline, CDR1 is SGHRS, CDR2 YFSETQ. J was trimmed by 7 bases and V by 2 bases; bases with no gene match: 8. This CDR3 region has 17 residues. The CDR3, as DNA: TGCGCCAGCAGCTTCGGACTAGCGGGAGGTTTTGAGAATGAGCAGTTCTTC. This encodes CASSFGLAGGFENEQFF.

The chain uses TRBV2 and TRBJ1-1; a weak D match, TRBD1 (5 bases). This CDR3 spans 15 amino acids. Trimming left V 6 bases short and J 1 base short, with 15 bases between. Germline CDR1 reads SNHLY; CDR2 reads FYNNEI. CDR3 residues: CASRKREGQNTEAFF. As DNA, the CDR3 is TGTGCCAGCAGAAAAAGGGAGGGGCAGAACACTGAAGCTTTCTTT.

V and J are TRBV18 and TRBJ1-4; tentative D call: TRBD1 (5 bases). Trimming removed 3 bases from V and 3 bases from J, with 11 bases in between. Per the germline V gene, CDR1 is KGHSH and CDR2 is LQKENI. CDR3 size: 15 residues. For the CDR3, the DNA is TGTGCCAGCTCACCGCAGGGTTTACCTAATGAAAAACTGTTTTTT. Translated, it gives CASSPQGLPNEKLFF.

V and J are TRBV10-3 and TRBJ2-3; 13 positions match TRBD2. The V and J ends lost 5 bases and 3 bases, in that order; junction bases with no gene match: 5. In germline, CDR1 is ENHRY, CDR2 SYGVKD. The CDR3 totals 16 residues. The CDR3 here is CAISKGLAGWTDTQYF. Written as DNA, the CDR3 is TGTGCCATCAGTAAGGGACTAGCGGGATGGACAGATACGCAGTATTTT.

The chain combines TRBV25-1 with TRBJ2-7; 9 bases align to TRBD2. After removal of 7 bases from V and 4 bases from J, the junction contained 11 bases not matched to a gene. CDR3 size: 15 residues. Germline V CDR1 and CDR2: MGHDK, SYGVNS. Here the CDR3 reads CASIAGSGSTYEQYF. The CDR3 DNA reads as TGTGCCAGCATCGCCGGTAGCGGGAGTACTTACGAGCAGTACTTC.

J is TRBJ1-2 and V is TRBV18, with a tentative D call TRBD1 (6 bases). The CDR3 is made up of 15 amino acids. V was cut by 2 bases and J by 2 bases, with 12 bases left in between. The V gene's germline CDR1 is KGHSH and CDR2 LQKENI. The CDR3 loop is CASSPNQGHNYGYTF. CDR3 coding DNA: TGTGCCAGCTCACCAAACCAGGGACACAACTATGGCTACACCTTC.